This TCR beta chain comes out of a study of T cell responses to AZD1222 COVID-19 vaccine. Study-level points and caveats: Seropositive AZD1222 recipients at baseline numbered only six or seven. Females outnumbered males among donors, who were mostly white British; clonal diversity was possibly underestimated. Following two doses of AZD1222, Spike-specific TCR breadth and depth rose.

The CDR3 has 15 residues. J lost 7 bases, V lost 5 bases, and 9 bases had no gene match. CDR1 and CDR2 from the germline V gene are SEHNR and FQNEAQ (reference sequence). Worth noting for this clone: Its antigen is not known.

Clones were sequenced by immunoSEQ multiplex PCR, and TCRdb holds only the in-frame ones, with some missing. The sample holds some 97,000 clones; approximately 87% are singletons and the top ten take under 4%. The sample consisted of peripheral blood, taken on day 0 of AZD1222 vaccination. The rearrangement uses TRBV7-9 and TRBJ2-2; 8 positions match TRBD2. The source of this sequence is an adult in good health. CDR3 DNA sequence: TGTGCCAGCAGCCCTTATTCGGGAGGGCACGGGGAGCTGTTTTTT. It specifies CASSPYSGGHGELFF.